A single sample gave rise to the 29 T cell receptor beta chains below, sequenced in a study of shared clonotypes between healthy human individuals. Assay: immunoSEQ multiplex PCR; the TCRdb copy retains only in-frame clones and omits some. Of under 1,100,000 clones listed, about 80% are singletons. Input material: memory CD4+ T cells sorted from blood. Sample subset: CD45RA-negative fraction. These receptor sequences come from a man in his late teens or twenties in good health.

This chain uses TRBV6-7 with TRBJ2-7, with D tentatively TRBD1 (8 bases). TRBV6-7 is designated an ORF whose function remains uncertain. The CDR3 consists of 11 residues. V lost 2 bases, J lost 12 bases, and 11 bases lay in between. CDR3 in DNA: TGTGCCAGCAGTTACAACAGGGGGGGGTACTTC. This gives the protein CASSYNRGGYF.

Here the CDR3 reads CAWSAKTGGIETQYF. The CDR3 DNA sequence: TGTGCCTGGAGTGCCAAGACAGGGGGCATAGAGACCCAGTACTTC. The chain joins TRBV30 to TRBJ2-5; 10 nucleotides agree with TRBD1. The CDR3 contains 15 residues. Looked up from germline, CDR1 is GTSNPN and CDR2 is SVGIG (reference sequence). V trimming: 1 base; J trimming: 4 bases; junction bases outside the gene matches: 6.

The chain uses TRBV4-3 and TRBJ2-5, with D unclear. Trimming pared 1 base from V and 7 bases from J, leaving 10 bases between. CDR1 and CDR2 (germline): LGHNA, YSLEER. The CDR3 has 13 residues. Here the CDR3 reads CASSQGLLGTQYF. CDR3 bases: TGCGCCAGCAGCCAAGGGCTTCTCGGGACCCAGTACTTC.

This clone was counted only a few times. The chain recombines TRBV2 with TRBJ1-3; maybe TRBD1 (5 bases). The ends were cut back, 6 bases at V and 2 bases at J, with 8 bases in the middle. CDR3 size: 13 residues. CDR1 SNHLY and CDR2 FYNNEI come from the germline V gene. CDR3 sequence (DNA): TGTGCCAGCAGGCAGGGAACTGGAAACACCATATATTTT. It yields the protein CASRQGTGNTIYF.

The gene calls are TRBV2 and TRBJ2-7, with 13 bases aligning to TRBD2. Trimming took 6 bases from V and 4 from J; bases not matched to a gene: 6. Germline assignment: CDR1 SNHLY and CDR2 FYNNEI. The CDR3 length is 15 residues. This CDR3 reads CASSERLAGGYEQYF. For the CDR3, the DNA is TGTGCCAGCAGCGAGCGACTAGCGGGAGGTTACGAGCAGTACTTC.

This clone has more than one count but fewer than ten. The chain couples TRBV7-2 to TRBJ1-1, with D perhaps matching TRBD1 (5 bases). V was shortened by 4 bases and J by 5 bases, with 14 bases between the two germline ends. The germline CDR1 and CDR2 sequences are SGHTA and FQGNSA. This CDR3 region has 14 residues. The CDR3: CASSYRHWGTEAFF. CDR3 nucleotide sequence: TGTGCCAGCAGCTACAGACATTGGGGGACTGAAGCTTTCTTT.

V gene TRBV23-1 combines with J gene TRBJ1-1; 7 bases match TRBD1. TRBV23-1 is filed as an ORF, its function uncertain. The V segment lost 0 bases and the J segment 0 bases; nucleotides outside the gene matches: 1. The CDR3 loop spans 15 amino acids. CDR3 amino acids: CASSQSTGLNTEAFF. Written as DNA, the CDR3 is TGCGCCAGCAGTCAATCGACAGGGTTGAACACTGAAGCTTTCTTT.

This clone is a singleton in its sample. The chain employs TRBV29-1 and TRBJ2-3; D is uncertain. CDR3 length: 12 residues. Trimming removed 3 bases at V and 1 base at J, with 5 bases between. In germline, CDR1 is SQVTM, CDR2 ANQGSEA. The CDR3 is CSVEDRTDTQYF. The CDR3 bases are TGCAGCGTTGAGGATCGCACAGATACGCAGTATTTT.

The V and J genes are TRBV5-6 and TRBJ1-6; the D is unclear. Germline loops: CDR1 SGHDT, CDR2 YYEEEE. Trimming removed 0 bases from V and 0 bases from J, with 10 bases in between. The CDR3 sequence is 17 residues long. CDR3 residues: CASSLGPISSYNSPLHF. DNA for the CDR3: TGTGCCAGCAGCTTGGGGCCGATTAGCTCCTATAATTCACCCCTCCACTTT. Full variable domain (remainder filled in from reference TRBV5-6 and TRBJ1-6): DAGVTQSPTHLIKTRGQQVTLRCSPKSGHDTVSWYQQALGQGPQFIFQYYEEEERQRGNFPDRFSGHQFPNYSSELNVNALLLGDSALYLCASSLGPISSYNSPLHFGNGTRLTVT.

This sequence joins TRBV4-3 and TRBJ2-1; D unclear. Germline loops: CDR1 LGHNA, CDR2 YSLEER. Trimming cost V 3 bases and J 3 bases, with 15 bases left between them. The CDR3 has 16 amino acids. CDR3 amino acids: CASSHARGTGYNEQFF. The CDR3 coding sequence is TGCGCCAGCAGCCATGCTCGAGGTACGGGCTACAATGAGCAGTTCTTC.

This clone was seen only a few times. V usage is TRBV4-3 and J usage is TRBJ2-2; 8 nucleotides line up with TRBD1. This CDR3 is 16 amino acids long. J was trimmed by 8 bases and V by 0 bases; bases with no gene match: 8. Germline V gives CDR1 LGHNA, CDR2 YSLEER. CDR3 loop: CASSQDWRQGRGELFF. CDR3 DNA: TGCGCCAGCAGCCAAGATTGGAGACAGGGGAGAGGGGAGCTGTTTTTT.

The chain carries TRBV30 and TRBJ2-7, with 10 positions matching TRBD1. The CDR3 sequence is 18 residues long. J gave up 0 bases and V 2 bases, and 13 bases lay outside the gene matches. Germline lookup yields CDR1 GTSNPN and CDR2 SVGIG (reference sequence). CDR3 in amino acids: CAWSPGTGVFRGSYEQYF. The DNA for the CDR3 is TGTGCCTGGAGTCCCGGGACAGGGGTGTTTCGGGGCTCCTACGAGCAGTACTTC.

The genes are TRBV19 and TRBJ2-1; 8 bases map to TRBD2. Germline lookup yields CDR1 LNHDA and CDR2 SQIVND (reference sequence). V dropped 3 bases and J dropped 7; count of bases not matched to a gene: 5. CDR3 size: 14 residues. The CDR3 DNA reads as TGTGCCAGTAGTATGGGCGGGAGGATTAATGAGCAGTTCTTC. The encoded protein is CASSMGGRINEQFF.

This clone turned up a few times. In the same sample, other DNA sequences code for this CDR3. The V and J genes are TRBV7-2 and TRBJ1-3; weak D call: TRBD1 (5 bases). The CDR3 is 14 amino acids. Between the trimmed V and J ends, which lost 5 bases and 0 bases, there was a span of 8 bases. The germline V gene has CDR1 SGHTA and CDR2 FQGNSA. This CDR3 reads CASSRDSSGNTIYF. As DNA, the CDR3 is TGTGCCAGCAGCCGCGACAGCTCTGGAAACACCATATATTTT.

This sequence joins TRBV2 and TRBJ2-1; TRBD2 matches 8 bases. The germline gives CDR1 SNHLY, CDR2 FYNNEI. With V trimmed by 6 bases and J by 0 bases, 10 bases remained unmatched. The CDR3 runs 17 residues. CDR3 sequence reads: CASSAAGEASSYNEQFF. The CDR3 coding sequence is TGTGCCAGCAGCGCAGCGGGGGAGGCGAGCTCCTACAATGAGCAGTTCTTC.

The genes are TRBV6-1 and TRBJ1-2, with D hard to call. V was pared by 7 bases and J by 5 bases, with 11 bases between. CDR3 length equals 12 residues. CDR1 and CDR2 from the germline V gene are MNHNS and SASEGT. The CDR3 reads CASTKSGYGYTF. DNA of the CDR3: TGTGCCAGCACCAAAAGTGGGTATGGCTACACCTTC.

The CDR3 nucleotides read TGTGCCAGCAGCTTAGGCAGGGGCTATAGCAATCAGCCCCAGCATTTT. Translating it yields CASSLGRGYSNQPQHF. This chain connects TRBV11-1 to TRBJ1-5; weak D call: TRBD1 (6 bases). V was shortened by 1 base and J by 0 bases, with 10 bases between the two germline ends. This CDR3 comprises 16 residues. The germline V gene has CDR1 SGHAT and CDR2 FQDESV (reference sequence).

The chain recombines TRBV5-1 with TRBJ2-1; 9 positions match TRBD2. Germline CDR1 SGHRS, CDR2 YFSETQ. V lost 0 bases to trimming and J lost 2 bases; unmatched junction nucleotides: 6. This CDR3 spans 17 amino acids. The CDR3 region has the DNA TGCGCCAGCAGCTTGGTTCCTAGCGGGGAACCCTACAATGAGCAGTTCTTC. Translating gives CASSLVPSGEPYNEQFF. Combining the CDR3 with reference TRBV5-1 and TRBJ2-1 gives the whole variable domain KAGVTQTPRYLIKTRGQQVTLSCSPISGHRSVSWYQQTPGQGLQFLFEYFSETQRNKGNFPGRFSGRQFSNSRSEMNVSTLELGDSALYLCASSLVPSGEPYNEQFFGPGTRLTVL.

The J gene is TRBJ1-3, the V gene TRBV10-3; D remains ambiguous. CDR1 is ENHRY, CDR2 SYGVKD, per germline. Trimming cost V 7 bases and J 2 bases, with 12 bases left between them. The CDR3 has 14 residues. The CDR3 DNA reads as TGTGCCATCACCACAGCCGGCACTGGAAACACCATATATTTT. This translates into CAITTAGTGNTIYF.

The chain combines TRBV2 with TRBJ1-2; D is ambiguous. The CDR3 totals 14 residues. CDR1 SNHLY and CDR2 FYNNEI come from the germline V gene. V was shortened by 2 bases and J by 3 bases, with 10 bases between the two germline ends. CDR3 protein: CASSESGNYYGYTF. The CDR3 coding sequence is TGTGCCAGCAGTGAATCTGGGAACTACTATGGCTACACCTTC.

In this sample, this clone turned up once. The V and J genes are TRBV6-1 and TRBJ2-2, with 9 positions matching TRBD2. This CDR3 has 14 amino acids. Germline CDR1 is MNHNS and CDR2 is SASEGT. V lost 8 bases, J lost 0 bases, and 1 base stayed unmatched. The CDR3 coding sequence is TGTGCCAGCGGACTAGCGTCGAACACCGGGGAGCTGTTTTTT. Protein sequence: CASGLASNTGELFF.

This chain's CDR3 is CASSAVDRGRKAFF. The CDR3, as DNA: TGTGCCAGTAGTGCCGTTGACAGGGGGCGAAAAGCTTTCTTT. This sequence joins TRBV19 and TRBJ1-1; TRBD1 matches at 10 bases. The CDR3 covers 14 residues. Germline CDR1 and CDR2: LNHDA and SQIVND (reference sequence). The V segment lost 5 bases and the J segment 9 bases; nucleotides outside the gene matches: 9.

The CDR3 sequence: CASSSLTYEQYF. In nucleotides, the CDR3 is TGTGCCAGCAGCTCCCTGACCTACGAGCAGTACTTC. The J gene is TRBJ2-7, the V gene TRBV6-5; D gene uncertain. The CDR3 spans 12 residues. Trimming took 6 bases from V and 2 from J, leaving 8 bases between them. CDR1 and CDR2 from the germline V gene are MNHEY and SVGAGI.

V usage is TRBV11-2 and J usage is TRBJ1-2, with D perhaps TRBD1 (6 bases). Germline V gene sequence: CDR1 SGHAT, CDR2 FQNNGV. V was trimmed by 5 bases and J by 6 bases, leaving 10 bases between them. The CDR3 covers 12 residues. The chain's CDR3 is CASSPYRDGYTF. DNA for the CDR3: TGTGCCAGCAGCCCATACAGGGATGGCTACACCTTC.

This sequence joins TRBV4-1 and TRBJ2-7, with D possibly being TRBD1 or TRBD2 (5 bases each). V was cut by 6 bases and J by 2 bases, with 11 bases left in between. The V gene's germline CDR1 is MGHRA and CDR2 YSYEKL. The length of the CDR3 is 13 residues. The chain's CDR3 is CASSTGTAYEQYF. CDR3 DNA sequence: TGCGCCAGCAGTACCGGGACGGCCTACGAGCAGTACTTC.

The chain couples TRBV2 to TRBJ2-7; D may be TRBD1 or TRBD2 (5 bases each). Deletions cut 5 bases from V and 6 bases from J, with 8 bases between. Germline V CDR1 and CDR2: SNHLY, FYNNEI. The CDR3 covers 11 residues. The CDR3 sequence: CASSLGGEQYF. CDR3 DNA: TGTGCCAGCAGTCTTGGGGGCGAGCAGTACTTC.

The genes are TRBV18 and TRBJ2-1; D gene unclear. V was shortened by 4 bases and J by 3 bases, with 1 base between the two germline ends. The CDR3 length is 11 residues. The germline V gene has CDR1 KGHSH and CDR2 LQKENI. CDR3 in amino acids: CASSRYNEQFF. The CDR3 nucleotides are TGTGCCAGCTCACGCTACAATGAGCAGTTCTTC.

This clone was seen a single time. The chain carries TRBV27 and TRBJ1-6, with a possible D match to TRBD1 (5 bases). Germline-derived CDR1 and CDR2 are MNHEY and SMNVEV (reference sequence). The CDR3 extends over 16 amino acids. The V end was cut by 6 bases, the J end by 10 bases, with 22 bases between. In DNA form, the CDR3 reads TGTGCCAGCAGACTAGGTGAGGGGCGCCTGCTATCACCCCTCCACTTT. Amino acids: CASRLGEGRLLSPLHF.

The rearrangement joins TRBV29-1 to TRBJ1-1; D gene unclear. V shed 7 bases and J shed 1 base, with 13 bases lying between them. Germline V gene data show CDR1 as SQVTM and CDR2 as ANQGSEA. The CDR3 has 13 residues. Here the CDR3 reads CSATVGGNTEAFF. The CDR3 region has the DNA TGCAGCGCCACCGTGGGAGGGAACACTGAAGCTTTCTTT.